This T cell receptor beta chain is from a study of OX40 agonist ivuxolimab in advanced cancers. Germline CDR1 and CDR2: WSHSY and SAAADI. There are 12 residues in the CDR3. The V end was cut by 8 bases, the J end by 5 bases, with 13 bases between. TCRdb's table, derived via immunoSEQ multiplex PCR, lists solely in-frame clones and lacks some. Among around 20,000 clones listed, 74% were seen once. This clone was seen once. The material was CD4+ or CD8+ T cells sorted from blood, obtained in a trial of the OX40 agonist ivuxolimab. This sequence was found in an adult with an advanced solid tumor such as melanoma, head and neck, liver or kidney cancer. The rearrangement uses TRBV10-2 and TRBJ2-7; D is possibly TRBD2 (5 bases). The CDR3: CASFDAGHEQYF. DNA for the CDR3: TGCGCCAGCTTCGACGCGGGCCACGAGCAGTACTTC.